Below, 20 T cell receptor beta chains from the same sample are listed, as sequenced in a study of CD8 T cells in ankylosing spondylitis. Via MiXCR, TCRdb re-called the 5' RACE reads, giving one row per CDR3 protein. This table has roughly 42,000 distinct CDR3 sequences, around 2.9% appearing once. The specimen sequenced was blood, either unsorted or a sorted T cell fraction (not recorded which). These receptors were taken from a male donor with ankylosing spondylitis or in good health (not recorded which).

This clonotype is medium-sized (0.01 to 0.1%) within its sample. The chain combines TRBV9 with TRBJ1-3; D is unclear. The CDR3 has 17 residues. The V end was cut by 4 bases, the J end by 0 bases, with 17 bases between. CDR1 and CDR2 from the germline V gene are SGDLS and YYNGEE. CDR3 DNA: TGTGCCAGCAGCTCCCTCGGTGGGCTACTCTCTGGAAACACCATATATTTT. Its translation: CASSSLGGLLSGNTIYF.

This clonotype was detected many times. The V gene is TRBV9, the J gene TRBJ1-4, with no clear D. Per the germline V gene, CDR1 is SGDLS and CDR2 is YYNGEE. Between the trimmed V and J ends, which lost 0 bases and 8 bases, there was a span of 11 bases. CDR3 length: 14 residues. CDR3 sequence: CASSVEAKAEKLFF. The CDR3 nucleotides read TGTGCCAGCAGCGTAGAAGCTAAGGCCGAAAAACTGTTTTTT. The entire variable domain, with the rest obtained from reference TRBV9 and TRBJ1-4, is as follows: DSGVTQTPKHLITATGQRVTLRCSPRSGDLSVYWYQQSLDQGLQFLIQYYNGEERAKGNILERFSAQQFPDLHSELNLSSLELGDSALYFCASSVEAKAEKLFFGSGTQLSVL.

This clonotype showed up many times. The genes are TRBV24-1 and TRBJ1-2, with D maybe TRBD1 (5 bases). The CDR3 runs to 14 residues. Germline V gene data show CDR1 as KGHDR and CDR2 as SFDVKD. The germline V and J ends were trimmed by 8 bases and 0 bases, with 12 bases remaining between them. For the CDR3, the DNA is TGTGCCACCAAGGACACTTACCCTAACTATGGCTACACCTTC. Its protein is CATKDTYPNYGYTF.

This clonotype came up many times. The chain combines TRBV9 with TRBJ1-3; no definite D call. Per germline, CDR1 SGDLS and CDR2 YYNGEE. CDR3 length: 16 residues. With 3 bases removed from V and 0 bases from J, the gap between germline ends came to 13 bases. The CDR3 is CASSGGRSLSGNTIYF. CDR3 nucleotide sequence: TGTGCCAGCAGCGGAGGGAGGAGCCTCTCTGGAAACACCATATATTTT.

This clonotype was observed at least ten times. The V call is TRBV9, the J call TRBJ2-5, with TRBD2 identical over 8 bases. CDR3 length equals 17 residues. The germline CDR1 and CDR2 sequences are SGDLS and YYNGEE. The junction had 11 bases not matched to a gene; V was cut back by 4 bases and J by 0 bases. CDR3 bases: TGTGCCAGCAGCCCGAGCCTACTAGCGGTGTACCAAGAGACCCAGTACTTC. Amino acids: CASSPSLLAVYQETQYF.

This clonotype came up many times. The V gene is TRBV9, the J gene TRBJ2-1; 11 bases are a match to TRBD2. V lost 2 bases and J lost 9; bases outside the gene matches: 7. The CDR3 totals 15 residues. Germline V CDR1 and CDR2: SGDLS, YYNGEE. The CDR3 coding sequence is TGTGCCAGCAGCGTGGTAGCGGGAGGGAGGGGTGAGCAGTTCTTC. Encoded protein: CASSVVAGGRGEQFF.

This clonotype was counted ten times or more. The chain carries TRBV9 and TRBJ1-5; TRBD1 might be the D (5 bases). Germline V gene data show CDR1 as SGDLS and CDR2 as YYNGEE. The CDR3 totals 14 residues. Trimming stripped 3 bases from V and 4 bases from J, with 11 bases between. CDR3 DNA sequence: TGTGCCAGCAGCGAGGGGAGGGGTAATCAGCCCCAGCATTTT. It codes for CASSEGRGNQPQHF.

This clonotype showed up just a few times. Since a much larger clone is just one base distant, this may be a read error. This chain uses TRBV9 with TRBJ1-6; perhaps TRBD1 as D (5 bases). V lost 7 bases to trimming and J lost 5 bases, with 16 bases between them. The CDR3 is 15 residues long. Per the germline V gene, CDR1 is SGDLS and CDR2 is YYNGEE. The CDR3 sequence: CASHPAGSDNSPLHF. DNA for the CDR3: TGTGCCAGCCATCCGGCAGGGTCCGATAATTCACCCCTCCACTTT.

This clonotype was found many times. The CDR3 loop reads CASSNSDRAGGETQYF. In DNA form, the CDR3 reads TGTGCCAGCAGCAACTCGGACAGGGCGGGAGGAGAGACCCAGTACTTC. V is TRBV9 and J is TRBJ2-5, with D perhaps matching TRBD1 or TRBD2 (8 bases each). Per the germline V gene, CDR1 is SGDLS and CDR2 is YYNGEE. The CDR3 runs to 16 residues. The V and J ends lost 4 bases and 4 bases respectively, with 20 bases between them.

This clonotype was observed many times. This chain links TRBV9 with TRBJ2-5; D is ambiguous. Between the trimmed V and J ends, which lost 2 bases and 4 bases, there was a span of 9 bases. Germline assignment: CDR1 SGDLS and CDR2 YYNGEE. CDR3 size: 13 residues. CDR3 bases: TGTGCCAGCAGCGTTGCCCTGGGAGAGACCCAGTACTTC. Protein sequence: CASSVALGETQYF.

This clonotype was seen many times. The rearrangement uses TRBV9 and TRBJ2-3; D is undetermined. Germline lookup yields CDR1 SGDLS and CDR2 YYNGEE. This CDR3 has 14 residues. Trimming took off 0 bases at V and 1 base at J, with 6 bases between the two ends. DNA for the CDR3: TGTGCCAGCAGCGTAGAGCACCGCACAGATACGCAGTATTTT. Encoded protein: CASSVEHRTDTQYF.

Ten or more counts support this clonotype. This chain joins TRBV9 and TRBJ2-3; 9 bases agree with TRBD1. The V and J ends lost 6 bases and 3 bases, in that order; junction bases with no gene match: 17. Per the germline V gene, CDR1 is SGDLS and CDR2 is YYNGEE. The CDR3 extends over 18 amino acids. CDR3 amino acids: CASNPIPGQGSFTDTQYF. DNA of the CDR3: TGTGCCAGCAACCCGATTCCGGGACAGGGAAGTTTTACAGATACGCAGTATTTT.

The table lists this clonotype with a few counts. CDR3 in DNA: TGTGCCAGCAGCCCACGGACAGGGGACAGCGAGCAGTACTTC. Its protein is CASSPRTGDSEQYF. The V and J genes are TRBV9 and TRBJ2-7; 9 bases fit TRBD1. The CDR3 contains 14 residues. Germline V gene lookup returns CDR1 SGDLS and CDR2 YYNGEE. Trimming took 4 bases from V and 6 from J; bases not matched to a gene: 8.

In this sample, this clonotype turned up many times. The chain uses TRBV9 and TRBJ1-2, with a possible D match to TRBD1 (6 bases). The CDR3 totals 14 residues. Between the trimmed V and J ends, which lost 0 bases and 1 base, there was a span of 7 bases. Germline-derived CDR1 and CDR2 are SGDLS and YYNGEE. The CDR3 coding sequence is TGTGCCAGCAGCGTAGAACAGGGTAACTATGGCTACACCTTC. This encodes CASSVEQGNYGYTF.

This clonotype appeared many times. The V call is TRBV9, the J call TRBJ2-5; D perhaps matches TRBD2 (7 bases). The CDR3 runs 14 residues. The ends were cut back, 3 bases at V and 7 bases at J, with 16 bases in the middle. Germline assignment: CDR1 SGDLS and CDR2 YYNGEE. This chain's CDR3 is CASSAGTPGGTQYF. For the CDR3, the DNA is TGTGCCAGCAGCGCCGGGACACCGGGGGGGACCCAGTACTTC.

This clonotype was seen repeatedly, ten times or more. The CDR3 DNA reads TGTGCCAGCAGCAATGCCCGGGACAGGGGCAATGAGCAGTTCTTC. Translation: CASSNARDRGNEQFF. This chain links TRBV9 with TRBJ2-1, with 10 bases lining up with TRBD1. Germline CDR1 is SGDLS and CDR2 is YYNGEE. The V gene end was trimmed by 4 bases and the J gene end by 6 bases; junction bases not matched to a gene: 7. The CDR3 is 15 amino acids. The variable domain in full, with the rest retrieved from reference TRBV9 and TRBJ2-1, is DSGVTQTPKHLITATGQRVTLRCSPRSGDLSVYWYQQSLDQGLQFLIQYYNGEERAKGNILERFSAQQFPDLHSELNLSSLELGDSALYFCASSNARDRGNEQFFGPGTRLTVL.

The sample holds many counts of this clonotype. J is TRBJ2-7 and V is TRBV9, with 8 bases fitting TRBD2. The V segment lost 4 bases and the J segment 0 bases; nucleotides outside the gene matches: 6. Germline V gene data show CDR1 as SGDLS and CDR2 as YYNGEE. This CDR3 region has 15 residues. The CDR3 reads CASSPTSVSSYEQYF. The CDR3 bases are TGTGCCAGCAGCCCGACTAGCGTAAGCTCCTACGAGCAGTACTTC.

This clonotype has a count of ten or more. The rearrangement joins TRBV9 to TRBJ1-2; 7 positions match TRBD1. V was pared by 3 bases and J by 7 bases, with 12 bases of the junction left unmatched. The germline V gene encodes CDR1 SGDLS and CDR2 YYNGEE. This CDR3 has 15 residues. CDR3 in amino acids: CASSASLQGRGGYTF. The CDR3 DNA follows: TGTGCCAGCAGCGCATCACTACAGGGGCGGGGTGGCTACACCTTC.

This clonotype was observed at least ten times. This chain joins TRBV9 and TRBJ2-7; 10 positions match TRBD2. The V and J ends lost 2 bases and 8 bases, in that order; junction bases with no gene match: 10. Germline CDR1 reads SGDLS; CDR2 reads YYNGEE. The CDR3 runs to 15 residues. CDR3 region: CASSVSGRARDQQYF. DNA of the CDR3: TGTGCCAGCAGCGTGAGCGGGAGGGCCCGAGATCAGCAGTACTTC.

In its sample, this clonotype was seen many times. The J gene is TRBJ2-1, the V gene TRBV9; 7 bases fit TRBD1. V shed 3 bases, J shed 5 bases, and the junction held 8 bases outside the gene matches. Germline lookup yields CDR1 SGDLS and CDR2 YYNGEE. The CDR3 contains 15 residues. CDR3 sequence: CASSARDRWDNEQFF. CDR3 coding DNA: TGTGCCAGCAGCGCACGGGACAGATGGGACAATGAGCAGTTCTTC. The full variable domain, in which reference TRBV9 and TRBJ2-1 provide the parts outside the CDR3, is DSGVTQTPKHLITATGQRVTLRCSPRSGDLSVYWYQQSLDQGLQFLIQYYNGEERAKGNILERFSAQQFPDLHSELNLSSLELGDSALYFCASSARDRWDNEQFFGPGTRLTVL.